This entry features one T cell receptor beta chain sequence. The count of this clonotype is one. Its antigen has not been determined. No base qualities exist here, and no much larger clone lies one base off it. One read is thin evidence. These data come from a study of identical twins listed by TCRdb under 2016. With respect to the entire study: The study deep-sequenced TCR alpha and beta repertoires from monozygotic twins, unrelated adults of various ages and cord blood to test whether fetal clonotypes persist. To rule out contamination, the twin experiments were replicated at different times with different library preparation protocols. Broad study findings and their caveats: Abundant cord blood beta clonotypes had fewer insertions, young adult naive repertoires showed a similar but weaker trend, and memory repertoires showed no such trend. Invariant T cells such as MAIT and iNKT could partly confound zero-insertion analyses, though diverse VJ usage argued against this for most clonotypes. Recombination models systematically underestimated out-of-frame TCR alpha sharing in monozygotic twins but agreed with sharing between unrelated individuals. Because the same donors could not be followed over many years, the conclusions depended on cross-sectional statistical analysis. Compared with coincidental sharing between unrelated individuals, out-of-frame TCR alpha sequences shared between twins showed an excess of sequences with low generation probability. The excess sharing between twins in beta out-of-frame sequences was weaker because fewer shared sequences reduced the signal-to-noise ratio.

Library prep was done by 5' RACE. Sequencer: Illumina HiSeq 2000. A universal primer binding site was introduced by template switching, and a unique molecular identifier was present in the final cDNA, enabling accurate counting of TCR cDNA molecules. Specific primers in the conserved constant-segment region were used to synthesize first-strand cDNA for the TCR alpha and beta chains. To control for contamination, every cDNA library carried two barcodes: a SMART-Mk sample barcode plus Illumina barcodes. Two successive PCR steps introduced TruSeq adapter sequences along with Illumina sample barcodes. The TCR alpha and beta cDNA libraries were sequenced on the Illumina HiSeq platform using custom primers. The study's own analysis went as follows. Unique molecular identifiers were extracted from raw reads with MiGEC, and CDR3 positions were determined with MiXCR. Recombination models were inferred per individual with the repgenHMM and IGoR tools using an EM algorithm. Shared clonotype analysis was performed with the tcR package in R, normalizing sharing by the product of cloneset sizes. To study raw recombination without the effects of thymic and clonal selection, out-of-frame nonproductive sequences were analyzed. Clones were called with MiXCR by TCRdb after fastp trimmed the public reads at Q25, and only in-frame beta chains were retained. Entries are consolidated by CDR3 protein sequence, retaining the most common genes and DNA. The authors' filters were not applied to this entry. Here the sample has some 320,000 distinct CDR3 sequences; about 12% occur a single time. 7.2% of the sample is in the top ten clones.

Every donor in the study was a healthy Caucasian. The twin cohort consisted of three pairs of female monozygotic twins, all aged roughly 18 to 29 years. Positive isolation kits from Invitrogen were used to isolate CD4+ and CD8+ T cell populations. A further study also used this sample, focusing on yellow fever vaccine responses in identical twins. As the second publication notes: According to the authors, in identical twins the way T cells responded to vaccination appeared partly convergent and partly personalized. Focusing on identical twins, the study followed the T cell clones that responded to the vaccine, and did so with precision.

The specimen was CD8+ T cells sorted from blood. This TCR derives from a woman aged 18-35 years in good health.

The CDR3 region reads CASSPRLAKHNEQFF. The nucleotide sequence is TGTGCCAGCAGTCCCCGACTAGCGAAGCACAATGAGCAGTTCTTC. The sequence is built from TRBV2 and TRBJ2-1; the junction holds 8 bases that match TRBD2. The V end gives up 5 bases and the J end 5 bases, leaving 8 bases in the junction not matched to a gene. The CDR1 and CDR2 encoded by the germline V gene are SNHLY and FYNNEI. The CDR3 covers 15 residues, taking in both the cysteine and the phenylalanine. Only CDR3 DNA is held: 45 bases, read in frame from base 1.